These T cell receptor beta chains were read from a single sample in a study of T-cell memory formation after mild COVID-19. TCRdb passed the 5' RACE reads through MiXCR, listing each CDR3 protein once. The sample has some 200,000 distinct CDR3 sequences, over 7.5% seen once. The sequenced sample consisted of PBMCs or a T cell subset sorted from them (not recorded which). These receptors were collected from a man between 18 and 35 years old who had mild COVID-19 (a few samples of this study predate the infection). Cell type and time point are not known. Each CDR3 is given with its conserved first and last residue. The order of the fields is CDR3 protein, CDR3 DNA, J gene, clone size, D gene, V gene. D genes are given only for firm matches. The size field is filled for only some rows; it gives once, few, many or a size class.

CDR3: CASSLSTLGTDTQYF
DNA: TGTGCCAGCAGCCTTTCGACGCTAGGAACAGATACGCAGTATTTT
J: TRBJ2-3
size: few
D: NA
V: TRBV6-5

CDR3: CASSQEQGTYGYTF
DNA: TGCGCCAGCAGCCAAGAACAGGGGACCTATGGCTACACCTTC
J: TRBJ1-2
size: few
D: TRBD1
V: TRBV4-3

CDR3: CASSGTGGRNEQFF
DNA: TGTGCCAGCAGCGGGACAGGTGGTCGCAATGAGCAGTTCTTC
J: TRBJ2-1
size: few
D: TRBD1
V: TRBV7-2

CDR3: CSVVRGTGELFF
DNA: TGCAGCGTTGTTAGAGGGACCGGGGAGCTGTTTTTT
J: TRBJ2-2
size: many
D: NA
V: TRBV29-1

CDR3: CASSERSSGDQETQYF
DNA: TGTGCCAGCAGCGAGAGGTCTAGCGGGGACCAAGAGACCCAGTACTTC
J: TRBJ2-5
size: NA
D: TRBD2
V: TRBV9

CDR3: CASSQSAGYEQYF
DNA: TGTGCCAGCAGCCAATCGGCGGGCTACGAGCAGTACTTC
J: TRBJ2-7
size: NA
D: NA
V: TRBV4-2

CDR3: CASSDRRGTGGLEQYF
DNA: TGCGCCAGCAGTGATCGGAGGGGGACAGGGGGGCTCGAGCAGTACTTC
J: TRBJ2-7
size: many
D: TRBD1
V: TRBV10-2

CDR3: CASRGAGTGTYEQYF
DNA: TGCGCCAGCAGGGGGGCCGGGACAGGAACCTACGAGCAGTACTTC
J: TRBJ2-7
size: many
D: TRBD1
V: TRBV5-1

CDR3: CASSYLFGDSPLHF
DNA: TGTGCCAGCAGTTACCTGTTCGGGGATTCACCCCTCCACTTT
J: TRBJ1-6
size: few
D: NA
V: TRBV6-5

CDR3: CASSLGSGTARSNTEAFF
DNA: TGTGCCAGCAGCTTGGGATCCGGGACAGCCAGATCGAACACTGAAGCTTTCTTT
J: TRBJ1-1
size: few
D: TRBD1
V: TRBV5-4

CDR3: CATSDPGGSWQTQYF
DNA: TGTGCCACCAGTGATCCGGGGGGGTCCTGGCAGACCCAGTACTTC
J: TRBJ2-5
size: NA
D: TRBD2
V: TRBV24-1

CDR3: CASSSTRGNQPQHF
DNA: TGTGCCAGCAGCTCAACTAGGGGCAATCAGCCCCAGCATTTT
J: TRBJ1-5
size: NA
D: NA
V: TRBV7-9

CDR3: CASSAVRGHQETQYF
DNA: TGTGCCAGCAGCGCCGTGAGGGGACACCAAGAGACCCAGTACTTC
J: TRBJ2-5
size: many
D: NA
V: TRBV7-6

CDR3: CASSPAGTGDTGELFF
DNA: TGCGCCAGCAGTCCTGCCGGGACAGGGGACACCGGGGAGCTGTTTTTT
J: TRBJ2-2
size: NA
D: TRBD1
V: TRBV5-1

CDR3: CSARCGTEAFF
DNA: TGCAGTGCTAGGTGCGGCACTGAAGCTTTCTTT
J: TRBJ1-1
size: NA
D: NA
V: TRBV20-1

CDR3: CATRYRQGVNTEAFF
DNA: TGTGCCACCCGATACCGACAGGGGGTGAACACTGAAGCTTTCTTT
J: TRBJ1-1
size: NA
D: TRBD1
V: TRBV28

CDR3: CASSLFPGGISQPQHF
DNA: TGCGCCAGCAGCTTGTTTCCAGGGGGGATAAGTCAGCCCCAGCATTTT
J: TRBJ1-5
size: few
D: TRBD1
V: TRBV5-1

CDR3: CASSQDRYSPDTQYF
DNA: TGCGCCAGCAGCCAAGATCGGTATTCTCCAGATACGCAGTATTTT
J: TRBJ2-3
size: few
D: NA
V: TRBV4-3

CDR3: CSALKTSGGQSSTDTQYF
DNA: TGCAGTGCACTAAAGACTAGCGGGGGACAATCTAGCACAGATACGCAGTATTTT
J: TRBJ2-3
size: NA
D: TRBD2
V: TRBV20-1

CDR3: CASSRPEIPYEQYF
DNA: TGTGCCAGCAGTAGGCCGGAAATCCCCTACGAGCAGTACTTC
J: TRBJ2-7
size: few
D: NA
V: TRBV6-1

CDR3: CSARAGGSTDTQYF
DNA: TGCAGTGCTAGGGCCGGGGGGTCCACAGATACGCAGTATTTT
J: TRBJ2-3
size: few
D: TRBD2
V: TRBV20-1

CDR3: CSARDVSPWGRAGYEQYF
DNA: TGCAGTGCTAGAGATGTGTCACCATGGGGGAGGGCTGGGTACGAGCAGTACTTC
J: TRBJ2-7
size: NA
D: TRBD2
V: TRBV20-1

CDR3: CASSEAAQPQHF
DNA: TGTGCCAGCAGCGAGGCGGCTCAGCCCCAGCATTTT
J: TRBJ1-5
size: NA
D: NA
V: TRBV7-9

CDR3: CAISGTSGATWYF
DNA: TGTGCCATCAGTGGTACTAGCGGGGCTACCTGGTACTTC
J: TRBJ2-5
size: NA
D: TRBD2
V: TRBV10-3

CDR3: CASRPGQGASGYTF
DNA: TGTGCCAGCAGACCGGGACAGGGGGCGAGTGGCTACACCTTC
J: TRBJ1-2
size: NA
D: TRBD1
V: TRBV7-9

CDR3: CASRLPPGPLGTEAFF
DNA: TGTGCCAGCAGACTACCACCGGGTCCCTTGGGGACTGAAGCTTTCTTT
J: TRBJ1-1
size: many
D: NA
V: TRBV7-2

CDR3: CASSANPGVTYEQYF
DNA: TGTGCCAGCAGCGCCAACCCAGGGGTCACCTACGAGCAGTACTTC
J: TRBJ2-7
size: few
D: NA
V: TRBV9

CDR3: CASRLQGARPQHF
DNA: TGTGCCAGCAGGTTGCAGGGGGCAAGGCCCCAGCATTTT
J: TRBJ1-5
size: few
D: TRBD1
V: TRBV6-2/TRBV6-3

CDR3: CASVPSTDTQYF
DNA: TGTGCCAGCGTTCCCTCCACAGATACGCAGTATTTT
J: TRBJ2-3
size: few
D: NA
V: TRBV6-1

CDR3: CASSLTPFSIGGDTDTQYF
DNA: TGTGCCAGCAGCTTAACCCCGTTTTCGATCGGGGGGGACACAGATACGCAGTATTTT
J: TRBJ2-3
size: many
D: TRBD2
V: TRBV7-3

CDR3: CASSLLLSNQPQHF
DNA: TGTGCCAGCAGTTTATTACTCAGCAATCAGCCCCAGCATTTT
J: TRBJ1-5
size: many
D: NA
V: TRBV12-3/TRBV12-4

CDR3: CSAREGLYEKLFF
DNA: TGCAGTGCTAGAGAGGGTTTATATGAAAAACTGTTTTTT
J: TRBJ1-4
size: many
D: NA
V: TRBV20-1

CDR3: CASSNPTGTANTGELFF
DNA: TGTGCCAGTAGCAACCCGACAGGGACCGCGAACACCGGGGAGCTGTTTTTT
J: TRBJ2-2
size: NA
D: TRBD1
V: TRBV19

CDR3: CASSLADTDGYTF
DNA: TGTGCCAGCAGCTTAGCGGATACCGATGGCTACACCTTC
J: TRBJ1-2
size: NA
D: NA
V: TRBV7-9

CDR3: CASSSLGGELFF
DNA: TGCGCCAGCAGCTCCCTCGGCGGGGAGCTGTTTTTT
J: TRBJ2-2
size: few
D: NA
V: TRBV5-1

CDR3: CASSRPPGDGYTF
DNA: TGTGCCAGCAGCCGGCCTCCAGGGGACGGCTACACCTTC
J: TRBJ1-2
size: few
D: NA
V: TRBV9

CDR3: CATGIATNEKLFF
DNA: TGTGCCACCGGGATTGCAACTAATGAAAAACTGTTTTTT
J: TRBJ1-4
size: few
D: NA
V: TRBV19

CDR3: CASSLSGTSNEQFF
DNA: TGTGCCAGCAGCTTAAGTGGGACTAGTAATGAGCAGTTCTTC
J: TRBJ2-1
size: NA
D: TRBD2
V: TRBV7-3

CDR3: CASSQETWERAFF
DNA: TGCGCCAGCAGCCAAGAAACCTGGGAGAGGGCTTTCTTT
J: TRBJ1-1
size: NA
D: NA
V: TRBV4-3

CDR3: CAWSLGPYQPQHF
DNA: TGTGCCTGGAGCCTAGGGCCATATCAGCCCCAGCATTTT
J: TRBJ1-5
size: many
D: NA
V: TRBV30

CDR3: CASSQLARGDDQETQYF
DNA: TGTGCCAGCAGTCAGCTAGCGCGTGGTGATGACCAAGAGACCCAGTACTTC
J: TRBJ2-5
size: many
D: NA
V: TRBV7-9

CDR3: CSARDLGENTEAFF
DNA: TGCAGTGCTAGAGATCTCGGGGAGAACACTGAAGCTTTCTTT
J: TRBJ1-1
size: NA
D: NA
V: TRBV20-1

CDR3: CASLTGGGSGYTF
DNA: TGTGCCAGCCTAACAGGGGGAGGTAGTGGCTACACCTTC
J: TRBJ1-2
size: NA
D: TRBD1
V: TRBV12-3/TRBV12-4

CDR3: CASSREQIYNEQFF
DNA: TGTGCCAGCTCGAGGGAACAAATCTACAATGAGCAGTTCTTC
J: TRBJ2-1
size: many
D: NA
V: TRBV18

CDR3: CASSPTGTGGVEQYF
DNA: TGTGCCAGCTCACCGACCGGGACAGGGGGCGTCGAGCAGTACTTC
J: TRBJ2-7
size: NA
D: TRBD1
V: TRBV18

CDR3: CASSLEGAGTGELFF
DNA: TGCGCCAGCAGCTTGGAGGGTGCGGGCACCGGGGAGCTGTTTTTT
J: TRBJ2-2
size: NA
D: NA
V: TRBV5-1

CDR3: CASSRETGDIQYF
DNA: TGTGCCAGCAGCCGCGAGACAGGGGACATTCAGTACTTC
J: TRBJ2-4
size: NA
D: TRBD1
V: TRBV7-6

CDR3: CASSGTVFGNTIYF
DNA: TGTGCCAGCAGCGGGACAGTTTTTGGAAACACCATATATTTT
J: TRBJ1-3
size: NA
D: NA
V: TRBV9

CDR3: CASSLFAMAPEQFF
DNA: TGTGCCAGCAGCTTGTTCGCCATGGCCCCCGAGCAGTTCTTC
J: TRBJ2-1
size: few
D: NA
V: TRBV7-2

CDR3: CASSYSTSSGNTIYF
DNA: TGTGCCAGCAGTTACAGCACCTCCTCTGGAAACACCATATATTTT
J: TRBJ1-3
size: few
D: NA
V: TRBV6-5

CDR3: CASSFRGEETQYF
DNA: TGTGCCAGCAGCTTTCGTGGCGAGGAGACCCAGTACTTC
J: TRBJ2-5
size: NA
D: NA
V: TRBV5-4

CDR3: CSARGSGGDTQYF
DNA: TGCAGTGCTAGAGGTAGCGGGGGAGATACGCAGTATTTT
J: TRBJ2-3
size: NA
D: TRBD2
V: TRBV20-1

CDR3: CASSRTGEPNTGELFF
DNA: TGTGCCAGCAGCCGGACAGGGGAACCGAACACCGGGGAGCTGTTTTTT
J: TRBJ2-2
size: few
D: TRBD1
V: TRBV7-6